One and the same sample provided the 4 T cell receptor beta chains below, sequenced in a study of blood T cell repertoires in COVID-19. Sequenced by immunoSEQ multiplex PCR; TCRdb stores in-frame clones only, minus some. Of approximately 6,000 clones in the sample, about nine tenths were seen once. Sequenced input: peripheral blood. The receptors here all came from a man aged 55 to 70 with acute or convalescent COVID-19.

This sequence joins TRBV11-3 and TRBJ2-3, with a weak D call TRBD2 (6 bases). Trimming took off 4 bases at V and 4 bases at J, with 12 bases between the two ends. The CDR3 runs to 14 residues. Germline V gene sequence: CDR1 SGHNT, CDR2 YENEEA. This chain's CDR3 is CASSCPGAPDTQYF. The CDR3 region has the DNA TGTGCCAGCAGCTGCCCGGGAGCTCCAGATACGCAGTATTTT.

This CDR3 reads CASSLANQAARQETQYF. The DNA of the CDR3 is TGTGCCAGCAGCTTAGCGAATCAGGCAGCCCGTCAAGAGACCCAGTACTTC. This chain uses TRBV7-9 with TRBJ2-5; no firm D call. Deletions cut 0 bases from V and 2 bases from J, with 16 bases between. CDR1 is SEHNR, CDR2 FQNEAQ, per germline (reference sequence). This CDR3 is built from 17 residues.

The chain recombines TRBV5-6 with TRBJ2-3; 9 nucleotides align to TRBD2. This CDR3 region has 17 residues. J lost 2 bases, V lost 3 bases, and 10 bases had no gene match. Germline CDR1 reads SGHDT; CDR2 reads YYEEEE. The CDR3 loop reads CASSSVLTSGHTDTQYF. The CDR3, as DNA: TGTGCCAGCAGCTCGGTACTGACTAGCGGACACACAGATACGCAGTATTTT.

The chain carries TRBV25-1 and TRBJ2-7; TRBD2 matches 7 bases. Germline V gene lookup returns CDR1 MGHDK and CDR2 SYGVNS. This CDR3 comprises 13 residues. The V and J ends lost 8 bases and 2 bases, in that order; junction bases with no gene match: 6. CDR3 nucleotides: TGTGCCAGCGGGATAGCGGGCACCTACGAGCAGTACTTC. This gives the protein CASGIAGTYEQYF.